Shown below are 13 T cell receptor beta chains from a single sample sequenced in a study of blood T cell repertoires in COVID-19. The method was immunoSEQ multiplex PCR; TCRdb's version includes in-frame clones alone and lacks a portion of them. Counted here are 250,000 to 300,000 clones, 81% occurring once; the ten biggest clones make up around 2.9%. Sequenced input: peripheral blood. The receptor set was obtained from a woman in her sixties or seventies with active or convalescent COVID-19.

The chain couples TRBV27 to TRBJ2-5; 8 bases are shared with TRBD2. Germline loops: CDR1 MNHEY, CDR2 SMNVEV (reference sequence). The CDR3 totals 15 residues. The V gene end was trimmed by 9 bases and the J gene end by 2 bases; junction bases not matched to a gene: 11. Written as DNA, the CDR3 is TGTGCCAGTTTACCGGGACTAGGAATTCAAGAGACCCAGTACTTC. It translates to CASLPGLGIQETQYF.

The table lists this clone with a count of one. Here the CDR3 reads CSASRQKGNQPQHF. Written as DNA, the CDR3 is TGCAGTGCTAGTAGACAGAAGGGAAATCAGCCCCAGCATTTT. V gene TRBV20-1 combines with J gene TRBJ1-5, with D maybe TRBD1 (5 bases). This CDR3 is 14 amino acids long. Germline V lookup: CDR1 DFQATT, CDR2 SNEGSKA (reference sequence). The V end lost 3 bases, the J end lost 4 bases, and 13 bases lay between the germline ends.

This clone appeared a single time. The chain has TRBV7-9 and TRBJ1-2; 7 positions match TRBD1. Losses at the gene ends were 5 bases for V and 3 bases for J; bases not matched to a gene: 18. The CDR3 extends over 18 amino acids. Germline V gene data show CDR1 as SEHNR and CDR2 as FQNEAQ (reference sequence). The CDR3 DNA reads as TGTGCCAGCAGCCGAGGGGCGGGACAGAGGGGGAAGGACTATGGCTACACCTTC. The encoded protein is CASSRGAGQRGKDYGYTF.

The CDR3 region has the DNA TGTGCCTGGACTAGCGGGGCCACCTACAATGAGCAGTTCTTC. Translating it yields CAWTSGATYNEQFF. The rearrangement uses TRBV30 and TRBJ2-1; 9 bases are a match to TRBD2. In germline, CDR1 is GTSNPN, CDR2 SVGIG (reference sequence). The CDR3 runs 14 residues. The V gene end was trimmed by 4 bases and the J gene end by 2 bases; junction bases not matched to a gene: 3.

This chain links TRBV6-5 with TRBJ2-1; 7 nucleotides match TRBD1. V shed 5 bases, J shed 0 bases, and the junction held 4 bases outside the gene matches. The CDR3 sequence is 15 residues long. Germline V lookup: CDR1 MNHEY, CDR2 SVGAGI. DNA of the CDR3: TGTGCCAGCAGTAGGACAGGCCTCTCCTACAATGAGCAGTTCTTC. Protein: CASSRTGLSYNEQFF.

The sample holds one count of this clone. The chain combines TRBV19 with TRBJ1-2, with TRBD1 matching 8 bases. The CDR3 length is 16 residues. With 6 bases clipped from V and 3 bases from J, the junction kept 12 bases outside the gene matches. In germline, CDR1 is LNHDA, CDR2 SQIVND (reference sequence). The chain's CDR3 is CASSPLTGTGDYGYTF. In DNA, the CDR3 is TGTGCCAGTAGCCCCCTTACAGGGACAGGAGACTATGGCTACACCTTC.

The CDR3 region is CASSQGRMGGAGANVLTF. The DNA of the CDR3 is TGTGCCAGCAGCCAAGGGCGGATGGGGGGTGCTGGGGCCAACGTCCTGACTTTC. This chain uses TRBV3-1 (or the pseudogene TRBV3-2) with TRBJ2-6; possible D gene TRBD2, 6 bases. V was cut by 1 base and J by 2 bases, with 15 bases left in between. Germline-derived CDR1 and CDR2 are LGHDT and YNNKEL (reference sequence). The length of the CDR3 is 18 residues.

V usage is TRBV5-1 and J usage is TRBJ1-2; the D gene is possibly TRBD1 (6 bases). V shed 0 bases and J shed 12 bases, with 18 bases lying between them. The V gene's germline CDR1 is SGHRS and CDR2 YFSETQ. The CDR3 runs to 14 residues. CDR3 loop: CASSLEVFRDKHTF. In DNA form, the CDR3 reads TGCGCCAGCAGCTTGGAGGTTTTCAGGGACAAACACACCTTC. Drawing the rest from reference TRBV5-1 and TRBJ1-2, the complete variable domain is KAGVTQTPRYLIKTRGQQVTLSCSPISGHRSVSWYQQTPGQGLQFLFEYFSETQRNKGNFPGRFSGRQFSNSRSEMNVSTLELGDSALYLCASSLEVFRDKHTFGSGTRLTVV.

The chain recombines TRBV3-1 (or the pseudogene TRBV3-2) with TRBJ1-2; 10 nucleotides match TRBD1. This CDR3 is built from 16 residues. Trimming removed 4 bases from V and 3 bases from J; junction bases left unmatched: 8. CDR1 and CDR2 from the germline V gene are LGHDT and YNNKEL (reference sequence). The CDR3 sequence: CASSLTPGQGHYGYTF. CDR3 coding DNA: TGTGCCAGCAGCCTGACACCGGGACAGGGGCACTATGGCTACACCTTC.

This clone was seen at least ten times. The chain links TRBV5-4 to TRBJ2-1; 12 bases match TRBD2. The germline V gene encodes CDR1 SGHNT and CDR2 YYREEE (reference sequence). V lost 0 bases and J lost 7; bases outside the gene matches: 2. The CDR3 has 15 residues. The CDR3 is CASSLELAGGNEQFF. DNA of the CDR3: TGTGCCAGCAGCTTGGAACTAGCGGGGGGAAATGAGCAGTTCTTC.

The V and J genes are TRBV5-1 and TRBJ2-5; no definite D call. The V gene's germline CDR1 is SGHRS and CDR2 YFSETQ. The CDR3 length is 14 residues. The germline V and J ends were trimmed by 0 bases and 2 bases, with 8 bases remaining between them. CDR3 DNA sequence: TGCGCCAGCAGCTTGGGCAGACAACAAGAGACCCAGTACTTC. Its translation is CASSLGRQQETQYF.

The chain recombines TRBV4-1 with TRBJ2-1; TRBD2 agrees at 8 bases. CDR1 MGHRA and CDR2 YSYEKL come from the germline V gene. V lost 1 base and J lost 4; bases outside the gene matches: 9. This CDR3 region has 17 residues. This CDR3 reads CASSQGHQRGRYNEQFF. Written as DNA, the CDR3 is TGCGCCAGCAGCCAAGGACATCAGCGGGGGCGATACAATGAGCAGTTCTTC.

There are a few counts of this clone. The chain links TRBV6-5 to TRBJ1-2, with 9 bases fitting TRBD1. The germline gives CDR1 MNHEY, CDR2 SVGAGI. V shed 4 bases and J 2 bases; nucleotides not matched to a gene: 8. The CDR3 has 16 amino acids. In nucleotides, the CDR3 is TGTGCCAGCAGTTTTCTTACCGGGACAGGGAACTATGGCTACACCTTC. Protein sequence: CASSFLTGTGNYGYTF.